The clone carrying this T cell receptor beta chain showed up just a few times. This sample was included in a study of T cells after yellow fever vaccination. Germline CDR1 and CDR2: PRHDT and FYEKMQ (reference sequence). The CDR3 extends over 16 amino acids. V gave up 0 bases and J gave up 11 bases; unmatched junction bases: 11. MiXCR, run by TCRdb on the 5' RACE reads, gives a single entry per CDR3 protein. The data contain about 580,000 distinct CDR3 sequences, about a sixth of them singletons. This clonotype was sampled from a man younger than 30 who received the YFV17D yellow fever vaccine. Sequencing was performed on PBMCs, taken more than 4 days after the first yellow fever vaccination. J is TRBJ1-1 and V is TRBV13, with 11 bases that match TRBD1. CDR3 DNA sequence: TGTGCCAGCAGCTTAGGCCGTCTCGGACAGGGGGCGATCGCTTTCTTT. This codes for CASSLGRLGQGAIAFF.